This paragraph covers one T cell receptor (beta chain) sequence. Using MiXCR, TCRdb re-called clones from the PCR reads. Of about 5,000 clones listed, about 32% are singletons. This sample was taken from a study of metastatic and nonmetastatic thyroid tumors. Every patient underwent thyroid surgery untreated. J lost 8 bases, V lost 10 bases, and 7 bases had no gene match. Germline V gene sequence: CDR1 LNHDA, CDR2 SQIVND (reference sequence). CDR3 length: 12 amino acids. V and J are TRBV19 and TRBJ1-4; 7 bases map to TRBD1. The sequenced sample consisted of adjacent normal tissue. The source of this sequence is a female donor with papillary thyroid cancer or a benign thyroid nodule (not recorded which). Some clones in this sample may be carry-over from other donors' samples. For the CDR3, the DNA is TGTGCCACCTGCGACAGGGACGAAAAACTGTTTTTT. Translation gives CATCDRDEKLFF.